This T cell receptor (beta chain) was observed in a study of identical twins' blood T cells. In TCRdb, the 5' RACE reads were re-called with MiXCR into one record per CDR3 protein. The sample carries roughly 380,000 distinct CDR3 sequences, over 25% recorded once. This CDR3 region has 13 residues. Trimming took off 5 bases at V and 3 bases at J, with 11 bases between the two ends. V and J are TRBV12-3 or TRBV12-4 and TRBJ2-7; D possibly corresponds to TRBD1 (7 bases). The sample consisted of PBMCs. The source of this sequence is a woman aged 18 to 49 in good health. This CDR3 reads CASSAGQFYEQYF. The CDR3 DNA is TGTGCCAGCAGTGCGGGACAGTTCTACGAGCAGTACTTC.